This TCR beta chain comes out of a study of shared T cell receptors in the human thymus. Sequencing was performed with immunoSEQ multiplex PCR; in TCRdb, only in-frame clones are kept and a portion is missing. Among some 720,000 clones listed, 85% to 90% were seen once. The CDR3 loop spans 15 amino acids. Unmatched junction bases numbered 6, after V lost 5 bases and J lost 2 bases. Germline assignment: CDR1 MDHEN and CDR2 SYDVKM. These records were also assigned to another study, of human thymus T cells.

What was sequenced was thymocytes. The receptor was isolated from a boy under three years old with a congenital heart defect. The gene calls are TRBV28 and TRBJ1-5; TRBD1 agrees at 7 bases. CDR3 region: CASSPPGGGNQPQHF. CDR3 nucleotides: TGTGCCAGCAGTCCACCAGGGGGAGGCAATCAGCCCCAGCATTTT.